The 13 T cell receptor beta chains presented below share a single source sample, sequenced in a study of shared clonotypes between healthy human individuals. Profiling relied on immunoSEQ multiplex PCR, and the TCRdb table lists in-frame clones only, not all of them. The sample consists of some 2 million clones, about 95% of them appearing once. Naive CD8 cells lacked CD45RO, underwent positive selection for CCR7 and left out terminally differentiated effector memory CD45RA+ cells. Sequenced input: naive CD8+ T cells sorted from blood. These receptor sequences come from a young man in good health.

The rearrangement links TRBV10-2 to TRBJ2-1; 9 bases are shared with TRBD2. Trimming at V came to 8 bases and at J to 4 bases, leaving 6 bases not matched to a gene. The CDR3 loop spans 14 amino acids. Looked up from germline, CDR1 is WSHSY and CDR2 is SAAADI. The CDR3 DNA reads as TGCGCCAGCGGCGGGGGGGGGCCTTACAATGAGCAGTTCTTC. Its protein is CASGGGGPYNEQFF.

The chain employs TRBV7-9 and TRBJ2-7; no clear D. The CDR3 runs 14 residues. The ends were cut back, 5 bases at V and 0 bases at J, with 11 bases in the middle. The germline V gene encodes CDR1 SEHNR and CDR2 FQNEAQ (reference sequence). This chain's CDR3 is CASSTPDHSYEQYF. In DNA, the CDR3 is TGTGCCAGCAGCACCCCGGACCACTCCTACGAGCAGTACTTC.

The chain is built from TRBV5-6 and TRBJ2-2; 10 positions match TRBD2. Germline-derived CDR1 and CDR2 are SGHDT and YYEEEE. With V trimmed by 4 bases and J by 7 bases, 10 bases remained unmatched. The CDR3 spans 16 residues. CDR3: CASSLRASGRLGELFF. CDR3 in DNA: TGTGCCAGCAGCCTAAGGGCTAGCGGGAGACTCGGGGAGCTGTTTTTT.

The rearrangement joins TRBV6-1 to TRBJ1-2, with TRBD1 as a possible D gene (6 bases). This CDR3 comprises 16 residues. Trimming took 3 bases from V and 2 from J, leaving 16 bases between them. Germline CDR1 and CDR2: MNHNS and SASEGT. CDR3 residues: CASSDHTGAANYGYTF. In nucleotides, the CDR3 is TGTGCCAGCAGTGACCATACGGGGGCGGCCAACTATGGCTACACCTTC.

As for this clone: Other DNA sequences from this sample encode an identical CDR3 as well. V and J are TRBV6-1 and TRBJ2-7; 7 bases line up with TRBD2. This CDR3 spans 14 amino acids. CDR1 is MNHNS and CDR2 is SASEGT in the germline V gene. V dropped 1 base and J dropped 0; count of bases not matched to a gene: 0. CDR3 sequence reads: CASSEGLASYEQYF. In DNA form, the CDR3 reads TGTGCCAGCAGTGAAGGACTAGCCTCCTACGAGCAGTACTTC.

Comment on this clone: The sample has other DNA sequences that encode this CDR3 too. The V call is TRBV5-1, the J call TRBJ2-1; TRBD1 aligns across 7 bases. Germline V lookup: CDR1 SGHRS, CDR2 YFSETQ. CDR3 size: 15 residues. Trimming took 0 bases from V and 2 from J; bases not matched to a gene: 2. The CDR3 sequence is CASSLGQGAYNEQFF. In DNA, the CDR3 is TGCGCCAGCAGCTTGGGGCAGGGGGCCTACAATGAGCAGTTCTTC.

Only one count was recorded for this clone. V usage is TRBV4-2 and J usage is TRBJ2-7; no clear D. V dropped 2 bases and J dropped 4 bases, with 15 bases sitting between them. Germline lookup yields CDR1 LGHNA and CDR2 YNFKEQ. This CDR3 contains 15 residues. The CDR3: CASSQLQGREYEQYF. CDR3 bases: TGTGCCAGCAGCCAACTCCAAGGCCGCGAATACGAGCAGTACTTC.

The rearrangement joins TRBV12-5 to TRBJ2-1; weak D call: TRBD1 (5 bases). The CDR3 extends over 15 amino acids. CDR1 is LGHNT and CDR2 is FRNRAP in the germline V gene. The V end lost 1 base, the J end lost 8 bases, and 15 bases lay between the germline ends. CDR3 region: CASGLAPAGHDEQFF. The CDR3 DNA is TGTGCTAGTGGTTTGGCCCCGGCAGGACACGATGAGCAGTTCTTC.

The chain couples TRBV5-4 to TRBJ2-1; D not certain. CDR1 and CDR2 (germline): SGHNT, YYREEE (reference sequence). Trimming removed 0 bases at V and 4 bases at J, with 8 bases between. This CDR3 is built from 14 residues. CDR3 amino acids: CASSLVERYNEQFF. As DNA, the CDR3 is TGTGCCAGCAGCTTGGTGGAACGATACAATGAGCAGTTCTTC.

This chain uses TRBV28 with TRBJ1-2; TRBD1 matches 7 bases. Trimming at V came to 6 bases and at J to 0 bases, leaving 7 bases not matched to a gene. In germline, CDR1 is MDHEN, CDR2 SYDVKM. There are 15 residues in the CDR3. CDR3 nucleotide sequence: TGTGCCAGCAGAACTAGGGACAGTGCTAACTATGGCTACACCTTC. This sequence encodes CASRTRDSANYGYTF.

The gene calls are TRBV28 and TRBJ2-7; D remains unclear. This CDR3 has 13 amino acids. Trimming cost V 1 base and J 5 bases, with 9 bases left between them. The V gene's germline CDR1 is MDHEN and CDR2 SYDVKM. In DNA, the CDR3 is TGTGCCAGCAGTTTATTAGGTATCGACGAGCAGTACTTC. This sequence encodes CASSLLGIDEQYF.

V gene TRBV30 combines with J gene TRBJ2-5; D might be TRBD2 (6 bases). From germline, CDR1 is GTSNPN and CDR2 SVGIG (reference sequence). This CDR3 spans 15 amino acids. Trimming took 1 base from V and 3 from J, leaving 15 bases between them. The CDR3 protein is CAWSDGVGRKETQYF. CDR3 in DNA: TGTGCCTGGAGTGACGGAGTGGGGAGGAAAGAGACCCAGTACTTC.

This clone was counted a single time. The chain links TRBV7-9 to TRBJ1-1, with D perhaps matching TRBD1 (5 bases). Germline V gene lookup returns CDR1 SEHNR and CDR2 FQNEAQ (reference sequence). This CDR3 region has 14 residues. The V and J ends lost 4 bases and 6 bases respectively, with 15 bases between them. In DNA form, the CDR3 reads TGTGCCAGCAGCTCTAGTCCTTGGGGGGCTGAAGCTTTCTTT. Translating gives CASSSSPWGAEAFF.